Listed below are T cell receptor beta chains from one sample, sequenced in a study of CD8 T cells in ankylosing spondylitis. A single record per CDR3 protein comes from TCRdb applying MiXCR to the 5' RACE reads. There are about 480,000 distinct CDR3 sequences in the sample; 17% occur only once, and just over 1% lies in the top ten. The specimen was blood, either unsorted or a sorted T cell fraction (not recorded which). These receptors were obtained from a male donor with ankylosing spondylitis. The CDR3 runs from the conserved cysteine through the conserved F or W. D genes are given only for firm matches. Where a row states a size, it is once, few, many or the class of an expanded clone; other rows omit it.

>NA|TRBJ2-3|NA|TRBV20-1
TGCAGTGCTAGTCTGGGGGTTTTATTGGATACGCAGTATTTT
CSASLGVLLDTQYF
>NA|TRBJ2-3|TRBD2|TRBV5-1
TGCGCCAGCAGTGTGACTAGCGGGGCGGATACGCAGTATTTT
CASSVTSGADTQYF
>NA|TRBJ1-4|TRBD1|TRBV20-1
TGCAGTGCTAGCCGACAGGGTGTTAATGAAAAACTGTTTTTT
CSASRQGVNEKLFF
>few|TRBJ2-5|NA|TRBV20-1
TGCAGTGCTAGACGACGGGGAGGAGAGACCCAGTACTTC
CSARRRGGETQYF
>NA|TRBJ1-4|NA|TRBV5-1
TGCGCCAGCAGCGTGTACAGGGCGACTAATGAAAAACTGTTTTTT
CASSVYRATNEKLFF
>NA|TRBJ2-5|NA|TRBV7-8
TGTGCCAGCAGCTTAGGCCTGGTCGAGGAGACCCAGTACTTC
CASSLGLVEETQYF
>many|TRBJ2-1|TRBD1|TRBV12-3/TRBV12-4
TGTGCCAGCAGTTTCGGACAGGGAGGCTACAATGAGCAGTTCTTC
CASSFGQGGYNEQFF
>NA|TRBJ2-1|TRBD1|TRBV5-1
TGCGCCAGCAGTTTCAACCGGGACAGCCCTCTAGGGCAGTTCTTC
CASSFNRDSPLGQFF
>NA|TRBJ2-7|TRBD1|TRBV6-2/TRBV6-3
TGTGCCAGCTCTTTAGAACAGGGGTTATACGAGCAGTACTTC
CASSLEQGLYEQYF
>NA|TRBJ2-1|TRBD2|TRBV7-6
TGTGCCAGCACTCAAACGCCACCGGGACTAGCGGGATACAATGAGCAGTTCTTC
CASTQTPPGLAGYNEQFF
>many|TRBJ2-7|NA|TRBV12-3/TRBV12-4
TGTGCCAGCAGTTTTCCGGGGATTTACGAGCAGTACTTC
CASSFPGIYEQYF
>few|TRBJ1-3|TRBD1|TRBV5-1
TGCGCCAGCAGCATTGAAGCGGTCAGGGGGCCTGGAAACACCATATATTTT
CASSIEAVRGPGNTIYF
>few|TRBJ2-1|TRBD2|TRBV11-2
TGTGCCAGCAGCTTAGGGGGGGGAAAGATGTACAATGAGCAGTTCTTC
CASSLGGGKMYNEQFF
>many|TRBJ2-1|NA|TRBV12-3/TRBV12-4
TGTGCCAGCAGCCCCCGGGGCAGGGGAAATCGACGCGATGAGCAGTTCTTC
CASSPRGRGNRRDEQFF
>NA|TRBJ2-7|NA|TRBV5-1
TGCGCCAGCAGCTTGGAGGGGACCTCCTACGAGCTGTACTTC
CASSLEGTSYELYF
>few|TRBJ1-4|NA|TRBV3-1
TGTGCCAGCAGCCAAGATCCCACACTCAAACTGTTTTTT
CASSQDPTLKLFF
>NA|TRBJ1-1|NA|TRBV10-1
TGCGCCAGCAGTGAGAGGGTAAACACTGAAGCTTTCTTT
CASSERVNTEAFF
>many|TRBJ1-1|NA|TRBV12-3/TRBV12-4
TGTGCCAGCAGTTTCGACAGAGCCAACACTGAAGCTTTCTTT
CASSFDRANTEAFF
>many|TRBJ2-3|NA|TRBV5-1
TGCGCCAGCAGCTCCGGTTCAGATACGCAGTATTTT
CASSSGSDTQYF
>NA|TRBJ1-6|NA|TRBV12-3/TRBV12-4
TGTGCCAGCAGTGAGGGACAACCTTATAATTCACCCCTCCACTTT
CASSEGQPYNSPLHF
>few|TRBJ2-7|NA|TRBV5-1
TGCGCCAGCAGCAGGGACCTAAACTACGAGCAGTACTTC
CASSRDLNYEQYF
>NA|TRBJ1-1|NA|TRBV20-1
TGCAGTGCCCCTCGCGGCGGGAGCTCCGAAGCTTTCTTT
CSAPRGGSSEAFF
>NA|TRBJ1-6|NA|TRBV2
TGTGCCAGCACGGTAACGAGCTCCTATAATTCACCCCTCCACTTT
CASTVTSSYNSPLHF
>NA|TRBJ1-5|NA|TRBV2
TGTGCCAGCACCAAGACATACGGCAATCAGCCCCAGCATTTT
CASTKTYGNQPQHF
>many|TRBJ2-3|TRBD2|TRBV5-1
TGCGCCAGCAGCTTTAGCGGGGGGACAGATACGCAGTATTTT
CASSFSGGTDTQYF
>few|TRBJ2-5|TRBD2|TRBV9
TGTGCCAGCAGCGTAGGACACTCTAGCGGGAGGACAAAAGAGACCCAGTACTTC
CASSVGHSSGRTKETQYF
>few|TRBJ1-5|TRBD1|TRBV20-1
TGCGCGACAGGGGAGAGGGGCAATCAGCCCCAGCATTTT
CATGERGNQPQHF
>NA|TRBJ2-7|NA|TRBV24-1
TGTGCCACCAGTGAGGGCGAGGATTTGGACAACGAGCAGTACTTC
CATSEGEDLDNEQYF
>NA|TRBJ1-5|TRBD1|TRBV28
TGTGCCAGCAGTTTCTCTCCCGGGACAGGGGACAATCAGCCCCAGCATTTT
CASSFSPGTGDNQPQHF
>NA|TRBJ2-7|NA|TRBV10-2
TGCGCCAGCAGCCCGCCGGGGGACAGCACCTACGAGCAGTACTTC
CASSPPGDSTYEQYF
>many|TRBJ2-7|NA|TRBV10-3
TGTGCCATCAGTGAGTCGGGGGTTGACGAGCAGTACTTC
CAISESGVDEQYF
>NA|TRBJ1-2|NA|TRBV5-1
TGCGCCAGCAGCTCCCAACAGGGCCGGGGGAACTATGGCTACACCTTC
CASSSQQGRGNYGYTF
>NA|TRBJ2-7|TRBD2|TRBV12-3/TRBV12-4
TGTGCCAGCAGCCCTAGCGGTACCGTTGAGCTGTACTTC
CASSPSGTVELYF
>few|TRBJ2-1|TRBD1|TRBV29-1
TGCAGTTACCTACGACAGGGTAATGAGCAGTTCTTC
CSYLRQGNEQFF
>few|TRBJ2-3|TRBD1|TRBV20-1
TGCAGTGCGGCGACAGGGGGCGGTGGTACAGATACGCAGTATTTT
CSAATGGGGTDTQYF
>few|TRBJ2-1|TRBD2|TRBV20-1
TGCAGTGCTTCCCCCCTCACTAGCGGGGCGGACAATGAGCAGTTCTTC
CSASPLTSGADNEQFF
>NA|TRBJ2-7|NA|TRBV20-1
TGCAGTGCTAGAGATCAGGGCATAACCTACGAGCAGTACTTC
CSARDQGITYEQYF
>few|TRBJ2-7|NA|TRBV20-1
TGCAGTGCTAGAGCTTCTGTGGCCCCCTACGAGCAGTACTTC
CSARASVAPYEQYF
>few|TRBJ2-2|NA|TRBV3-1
TGTGCCAGCAGACAAGGATGGGGGAACACCGGGGAGCTGTTTTTT
CASRQGWGNTGELFF
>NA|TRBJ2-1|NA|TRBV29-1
TGCAGCGTTGACAGGGAGTACAATGAGCAGTTCTTC
CSVDREYNEQFF
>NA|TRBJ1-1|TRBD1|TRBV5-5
TGTGCCAGCAGCTTGGGCATCGGCAGGGGGACTGAAGCTTTCTTT
CASSLGIGRGTEAFF
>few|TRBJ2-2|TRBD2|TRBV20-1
TGCAGTGCTAGACCCTTACTAGCGGGAGGCCACACCGGGGAGCTGTTTTTT
CSARPLLAGGHTGELFF
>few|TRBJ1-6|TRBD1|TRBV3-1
TGTGCCAGCAGCCAATATGGGGACAGTTATAATTCACCCCTCCACTTT
CASSQYGDSYNSPLHF
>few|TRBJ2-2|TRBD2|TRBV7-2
TGTGCCAGCAGCTACAAAGCCACTAGCGGGAGCGCCGGGGAGCTGTTTTTT
CASSYKATSGSAGELFF
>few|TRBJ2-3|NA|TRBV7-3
TGTGCCAGCAGCCCCCGGGCGGCTAGCACAGATACGCAGTATTTT
CASSPRAASTDTQYF
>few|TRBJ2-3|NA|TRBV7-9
TGTGCCAGCAGCCCGGGGACTGGGAGCGGCACAGATACGCAGTATTTT
CASSPGTGSGTDTQYF
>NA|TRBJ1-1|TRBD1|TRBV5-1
TGCGCCGGCAGGAAAGGGGACAGCATGAACACTGAAGCTTTCTTT
CAGRKGDSMNTEAFF
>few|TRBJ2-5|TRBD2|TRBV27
TGTGCCAGCAGTTCCAATTCAGCGGGAGGGGTGACCCAGTACTTC
CASSSNSAGGVTQYF